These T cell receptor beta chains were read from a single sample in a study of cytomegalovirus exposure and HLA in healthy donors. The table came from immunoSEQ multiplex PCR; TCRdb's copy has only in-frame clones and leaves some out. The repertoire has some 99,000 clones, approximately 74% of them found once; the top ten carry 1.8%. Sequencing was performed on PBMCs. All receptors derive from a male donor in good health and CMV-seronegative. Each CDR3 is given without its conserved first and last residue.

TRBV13 ASSPGGTGYEQY
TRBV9 ASSSGQGALDEQF
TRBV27 ASRPSTGVPEKLF
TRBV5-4 ASSSGGSMNTEAF
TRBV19 ASSTSNTGELF
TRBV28 ASSLMSRAYQETQY
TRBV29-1 SASFRGRVYGYT
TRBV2 ASSTQPHQPQH
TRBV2 ASIGDTLYNEQF
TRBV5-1 ASALVAGLTDTQY
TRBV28 ASSFNQRPRD
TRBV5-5 ASSWDRGNYGYP
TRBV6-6 ASSYPPPGQSYEQY
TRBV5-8 ASSLAGEAF
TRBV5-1 ASSFQGLTGETQY
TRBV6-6 ASSHRDRGSAEAF
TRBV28 ASSSSLGQGAANEQF
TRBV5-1 ASSLVPGLGHNEQF
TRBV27 ASSAHPGLAGEIDTQY
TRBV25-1 ASSEFTGTGDSNEQF
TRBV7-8 ASSLRGGAYTGELF
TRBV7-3 ASSPGTSGPTLNNEQF
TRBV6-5 ASRERLAGIYEQY
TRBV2 ASIVNRDYEQY
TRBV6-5 ASSYELTDTEAF
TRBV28 ASSGLAGAGEQY
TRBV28 ASLATREQY
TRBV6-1 ASRGQGQETQY
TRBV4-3 ASSLDRAGGNQPQH
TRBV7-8 ASSPRDGGFYGYT
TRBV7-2 ASSLPRQGAPSTEAF
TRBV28 ASSAYRDRGNFGAF
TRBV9 ACGRAFGEQF
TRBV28 ASSFVFGGPMGNQPQH
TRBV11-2 ASSFRQTYEQY
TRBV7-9 ASSLGLAGEHSLGEQY
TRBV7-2 ASSPRIAEAF
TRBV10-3 AIRRQGGGEQF
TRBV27 ASSFGGRAPEAF
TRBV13 ASSARASGRGYEQY
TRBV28 ASSPGGTNQPQH
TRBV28 ASSLWGGRGNQPQH
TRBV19 ASSTSGRGQF
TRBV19 ASSIAGGKDQPQH
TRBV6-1 ASSERQGGATDTQY
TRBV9 ASSVEAAGEPYEQY
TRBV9 ASSVAAGYGYT
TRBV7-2 ASSLGVSSGSVDEQY
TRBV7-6 ASSFDGESVTGELF
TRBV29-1 SVMSGGSPDTQY
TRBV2 ASSDTGGRGYT
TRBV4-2 ASSQKGQGANIQY
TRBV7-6 ASRLGGGRANSGELF
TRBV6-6 ASRSSRLADEQY
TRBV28 ASSYAHAKSVQPQH
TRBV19 ASSIAGGQETQY
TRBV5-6 ASSLVLAGGPTDTQY